These 11 T cell receptor beta chains were all obtained from the same sample, sequenced in a study of blood T cell repertoires in COVID-19 (dated by TCRdb to about 2020). The library was generated by the immunoSEQ multiplex PCR assay. In TCRdb, the immuneACCESS table is reduced to in-frame sequences with V and J assigned. These tables do not hold every clone; where another copy was compared, an unresolved V gene accounts for under half, and the others remain unexplained. The sample table holds about 320,000 clones, of which 89% were seen once. The top ten constitute 6.4% of the sample. The sequenced material came from peripheral blood. The source is a man between 18 and 29 years old who had recovered from COVID-19.

The chain combines TRBV6-2 or TRBV6-3 with TRBJ1-1, with D uncertain. Germline lookup yields CDR1 MNHEY and CDR2 SVGEGT. CDR3 length: 14 residues. Trimming pared 2 bases from V and 1 base from J, leaving 8 bases between. The CDR3 is CASSYGGRNTEAFF. In DNA, the CDR3 is TGTGCCAGCAGTTACGGCGGCCGGAACACTGAAGCTTTCTTT.

The genes are TRBV7-2 and TRBJ2-5; the D gene is possibly TRBD1 (7 bases). This CDR3 spans 15 amino acids. The germline V gene has CDR1 SGHTA and CDR2 FQGNSA. Trimming removed 6 bases from V and 7 bases from J, with 21 bases in between. CDR3 DNA sequence: TGTGCCAGCAGTCAATCCCACAGGGGAGGAGGGACCCAGTACTTC. It codes for CASSQSHRGGGTQYF.

The gene calls are TRBV7-3 and TRBJ2-6; no firm D call. V was trimmed by 1 base and J by 0 bases, leaving 4 bases between them. The germline gives CDR1 SGHTA, CDR2 FQGTGA. The length of the CDR3 is 15 residues. In nucleotides, the CDR3 is TGTGCCAGCAGCTTAAGGCCCTCTGGGGCCAACGTCCTGACTTTC. This gives the protein CASSLRPSGANVLTF. Full variable domain (outside the CDR3, taken from reference TRBV7-3 and TRBJ2-6): GAGVSQTPSNKVTEKGKYVELRCDPISGHTALYWYRQSLGQGPEFLIYFQGTGAADDSGLPNDRFFAVRPEGSVSTLKIQRTERGDSAVYLCASSLRPSGANVLTFGAGSRLTVL.

V usage is TRBV9 and J usage is TRBJ2-3; 11 positions match TRBD2. Germline trimming cut 0 bases from V and 0 bases from J; bases unmatched to any gene: 6. Germline V gives CDR1 SGDLS, CDR2 YYNGEE. The CDR3 covers 18 residues. CDR3 protein: CASSVATSGASSTDTQYF. Written as DNA, the CDR3 is TGTGCCAGCAGCGTAGCGACTAGCGGGGCCTCTAGCACAGATACGCAGTATTTT.

This clone has more than one count but fewer than ten. The J gene is TRBJ2-7, the V gene TRBV7-2, with a weak D call TRBD2 (5 bases). Trimming shortened V by 2 bases and J by 3 bases, and 14 bases separated the two germline ends. Germline CDR1 is SGHTA and CDR2 is FQGNSA. The CDR3 is 15 residues long. CDR3 loop: CASSLYAGESYEQYF. Written as DNA, the CDR3 is TGTGCCAGCAGCTTATATGCCGGGGAAAGCTACGAGCAGTACTTC.

The chain is built from TRBV29-1 and TRBJ2-1; D perhaps matches TRBD2 (5 bases). The germline V and J ends were trimmed by 2 bases and 5 bases, with 13 bases remaining between them. The CDR3 sequence is 14 residues long. Germline-derived CDR1 and CDR2 are SQVTM and ANQGSEA. CDR3 amino acids: CSVEKMEDNNEQFF. The CDR3 nucleotides read TGCAGCGTTGAAAAGATGGAGGATAACAATGAGCAGTTCTTC.

The chain has TRBV7-2 and TRBJ2-2, with TRBD2 identical over 12 bases. V lost 5 bases to trimming and J lost 4 bases; unmatched junction nucleotides: 8. This CDR3 region has 17 residues. From germline, CDR1 is SGHTA and CDR2 FQGNSA. CDR3 sequence reads: CASSRGTSGFFTGELFF. The CDR3 nucleotides read TGTGCCAGCAGCCGCGGGACTAGCGGGTTTTTCACCGGGGAGCTGTTTTTT.

In DNA, the CDR3 is TGCGCCAGCAGCGGGGGATATAGCGGGGCGTCCTACGAGCAGTACTTC. It yields the protein CASSGGYSGASYEQYF. The gene calls are TRBV5-1 and TRBJ2-7, with 8 bases identical to TRBD2. CDR3 length: 16 residues. Trimming cost V 4 bases and J 1 base; bases outside gene matches: 10. Germline V CDR1 and CDR2: SGHRS, YFSETQ.

The chain's CDR3 is CASSWRGGGANVLTF. The CDR3 DNA follows: TGTGCCAGCAGTTGGCGGGGGGGAGGGGCCAACGTCCTGACTTTC. The genes are TRBV6-5 and TRBJ2-6; TRBD2 matches 9 bases. The V segment lost 4 bases and the J segment 4 bases; nucleotides outside the gene matches: 2. The CDR3 length is 15 residues. Germline CDR1 MNHEY, CDR2 SVGAGI.

The chain couples TRBV5-6 to TRBJ2-6; TRBD2 matches 7 bases. The CDR3 is 18 residues long. With 0 bases clipped from V and 0 bases from J, the junction kept 6 bases outside the gene matches. The germline V gene encodes CDR1 SGHDT and CDR2 YYEEEE. The CDR3 bases are TGTGCCAGCAGCTTGGCCGGGGAGGGTCCCTCTGGGGCCAACGTCCTGACTTTC. It encodes CASSLAGEGPSGANVLTF.

The chain couples TRBV30 to TRBJ2-7; weak D call: TRBD1 (6 bases). In germline, CDR1 is GTSNPN, CDR2 SVGIG (reference sequence). This CDR3 spans 13 amino acids. V was trimmed by 1 base and J by 6 bases, leaving 13 bases between them. CDR3 bases: TGTGCCTGGAGTGATCAGGGGTCGGGCGAGCAGTACTTC. Translating gives CAWSDQGSGEQYF.